Shown below are 31 T cell receptor beta chains from a single sample sequenced in a study of blood T cell repertoires in COVID-19. The repertoire was sequenced with immunoSEQ multiplex PCR; TCRdb's copy has only in-frame clones and lacks some. The table has around 300,000 clones, almost 90% seen once. Source material: PBMCs or T cells enriched from blood (not recorded which). The receptors come from a woman in her late teens or twenties with acute COVID-19.

This clone has a handful of counts. This sequence joins TRBV5-8 and TRBJ2-1, with D unresolved. V was shortened by 1 base and J by 0 bases, with 5 bases between the two germline ends. The CDR3 is made up of 14 amino acids. Germline V lookup: CDR1 SGHTS, CDR2 YDEGEE. The CDR3: CASSLFSSYNEQFF. CDR3 sequence (DNA): TGTGCCAGCAGCTTGTTTAGCTCCTACAATGAGCAGTTCTTC.

This clone occurred once. The chain joins TRBV19 to TRBJ1-2; 10 bases agree with TRBD1. Per germline, CDR1 LNHDA and CDR2 SQIVND (reference sequence). With 10 bases clipped from V and 9 bases from J, the junction kept 17 bases outside the gene matches. The CDR3 has 15 residues. CDR3 bases: TGTGCCACCAAGCAACCGGGACAGGGGTCTGTGCGCTACACCTTC. It specifies CATKQPGQGSVRYTF.

The chain recombines TRBV2 with TRBJ2-1; D remains ambiguous. The CDR3 has 13 amino acids. Germline CDR1 is SNHLY and CDR2 is FYNNEI. V lost 6 bases, J lost 4 bases, and 10 bases lay in between. This chain's CDR3 is CASRLSSYNEQFF. CDR3 in DNA: TGTGCCAGCAGGCTGAGTTCATACAATGAGCAGTTCTTC.

As regards this clone: Other DNA sequences of this sample code for an identical CDR3. J is TRBJ1-2 and V is TRBV13; a possible D gene is TRBD1 (5 bases). Germline lookup yields CDR1 PRHDT and CDR2 FYEKMQ (reference sequence). Trimming took off 1 base at V and 8 bases at J, with 17 bases between the two ends. CDR3 length: 15 amino acids. The CDR3 sequence is CASSLAPQGVEGYTF. The CDR3 nucleotides read TGTGCCAGCAGCTTAGCCCCCCAGGGCGTGGAAGGCTACACCTTC. Together with reference TRBV13 and TRBJ1-2, the CDR3 gives the full variable domain: AAGVIQSPRHLIKEKRETATLKCYPIPRHDTVYWYQQGPGQDPQFLISFYEKMQSDKGSIPDRFSAQQFSDYHSELNMSSLELGDSALYFCASSLAPQGVEGYTFGSGTRLTVV.

The chain carries TRBV5-4 and TRBJ2-1; TRBD2 agrees at 9 bases. This CDR3 region has 15 residues. CDR1 and CDR2 from the germline V gene are SGHNT and YYREEE (reference sequence). V gave up 2 bases and J gave up 2 bases; unmatched junction bases: 2. In DNA form, the CDR3 reads TGTGCCAGCAGCTTACTAGCGGGTACCTACAATGAGCAGTTCTTC. Translation gives CASSLLAGTYNEQFF.

This chain links TRBV27 with TRBJ2-1; weak D call: TRBD1 (5 bases). This CDR3 comprises 14 residues. The V end was cut by 5 bases, the J end by 5 bases, with 13 bases between. Germline lookup yields CDR1 MNHEY and CDR2 SMNVEV (reference sequence). The CDR3, as DNA: TGTGCCAGCAGTATCGAAAGGGGCGACAATGAGCAGTTCTTC. Translated: CASSIERGDNEQFF.

In this sample, this clone turned up once. CDR3 protein: CASSLDWGHMNTEAFF. The CDR3 nucleotides are TGCGCCAGCAGCTTGGATTGGGGGCATATGAACACTGAAGCTTTCTTT. The V gene is TRBV5-1, the J gene TRBJ1-1, with a weak D call TRBD1 (6 bases). The germline V gene encodes CDR1 SGHRS and CDR2 YFSETQ. V was shortened by 0 bases and J by 0 bases, with 12 bases between the two germline ends. This CDR3 region has 16 residues.

This sequence joins TRBV27 and TRBJ2-3, with TRBD1 identical over 9 bases. Germline CDR1 and CDR2: MNHEY and SMNVEV (reference sequence). V was pared by 6 bases and J by 4 bases, with 5 bases of the junction left unmatched. This CDR3 is 14 amino acids long. CDR3 DNA: TGTGCCAGCAGACTACAGGGGGCCCCAGATACGCAGTATTTT. This sequence encodes CASRLQGAPDTQYF.

This chain joins TRBV5-1 and TRBJ2-1; 8 nucleotides match TRBD1. The J segment lost 6 bases and the V segment lost 4 bases, leaving 12 bases of the junction unmatched. CDR1 is SGHRS, CDR2 YFSETQ, per germline. CDR3 length: 16 residues. As DNA, the CDR3 is TGCGCCAGCAGCCTGTACAGGGGGAATGGGGGCAATGAGCAGTTCTTC. The encoded protein is CASSLYRGNGGNEQFF.

CDR3 in DNA: TGTGCCATCAGTGAAAGAGGTTCGAGGACAGATTACAATGAGCAGTTCTTC. Translation: CAISERGSRTDYNEQFF. The genes are TRBV10-3 and TRBJ2-1; TRBD1 might be the D (6 bases). V was pared by 3 bases and J by 4 bases, with 19 bases between. CDR3 size: 17 residues. Germline loops: CDR1 ENHRY, CDR2 SYGVKD.

The V and J genes are TRBV5-1 and TRBJ2-3, with a possible D match to TRBD1 (6 bases). This CDR3 is 15 amino acids long. Germline lookup yields CDR1 SGHRS and CDR2 YFSETQ. V was trimmed by 4 bases and J by 2 bases, leaving 14 bases between them. CDR3 protein: CASSLSDSATDTQYF. CDR3 nucleotides: TGCGCCAGCAGCCTCTCGGACAGCGCCACAGATACGCAGTATTTT. Drawing the rest from reference TRBV5-1 and TRBJ2-3, the complete variable domain is KAGVTQTPRYLIKTRGQQVTLSCSPISGHRSVSWYQQTPGQGLQFLFEYFSETQRNKGNFPGRFSGRQFSNSRSEMNVSTLELGDSALYLCASSLSDSATDTQYFGPGTRLTVL.

V is TRBV11-2 and J is TRBJ2-7, with D maybe TRBD1 (6 bases). The V and J ends lost 5 bases and 5 bases respectively, with 16 bases between them. This CDR3 contains 14 residues. Germline V CDR1 and CDR2: SGHAT, FQNNGV. The CDR3 protein is CASSLRGGMHEQYF. CDR3 coding DNA: TGTGCCAGCAGCCTTAGAGGGGGTATGCACGAGCAGTACTTC.

The gene calls are TRBV7-3 and TRBJ2-2; no clear D. Trimming removed 6 bases from V and 6 bases from J, with 11 bases in between. The CDR3 sequence is 13 residues long. Germline V gene data show CDR1 as SGHTA and CDR2 as FQGTGA. CDR3 DNA: TGTGCCAGCAGTCCCACAGTGGCCGGGGAGCTGTTTTTT. Protein: CASSPTVAGELFF.

The chain combines TRBV5-4 with TRBJ1-2, with 7 nucleotides matching TRBD1. This CDR3 is built from 14 residues. Trimming removed 0 bases from V and 4 bases from J; junction bases left unmatched: 3. CDR1 SGHNT and CDR2 YYREEE come from the germline V gene (reference sequence). In nucleotides, the CDR3 is TGTGCCAGCAGCTTGGGGGACAGAAGCTATGGCTACACCTTC. This sequence encodes CASSLGDRSYGYTF.

The rearrangement uses TRBV7-9 and TRBJ2-5, with D unclear. This CDR3 contains 14 residues. CDR1 SEHNR and CDR2 FQNEAQ come from the germline V gene (reference sequence). V was cut by 5 bases and J by 5 bases, with 15 bases left in between. Here the CDR3 DNA reads TGTGCCAGCAGCCCAGTTGAGGTTGGGGAGACCCAGTACTTC. It encodes CASSPVEVGETQYF.

This chain connects TRBV24-1 to TRBJ1-2; 7 bases are a match to TRBD1. This CDR3 comprises 14 residues. Per the germline V gene, CDR1 is KGHDR and CDR2 is SFDVKD. V lost 7 bases to trimming and J lost 6 bases; unmatched junction nucleotides: 10. In DNA form, the CDR3 reads TGTGCCACCAGGACCGGGGACAGCGACAATGGCTACACCTTC. This encodes CATRTGDSDNGYTF.

V usage is TRBV7-9 and J usage is TRBJ1-1, with D unclear. V was pared by 0 bases and J by 4 bases, with 9 bases between. Germline-derived CDR1 and CDR2 are SEHNR and FQNEAQ (reference sequence). The CDR3 sequence is 14 residues long. CDR3 residues: CASSLALEGTEAFF. The CDR3 region has the DNA TGTGCCAGCAGCTTAGCGCTCGAGGGCACTGAAGCTTTCTTT.

V gene TRBV28 combines with J gene TRBJ1-5; possible D gene TRBD1, 5 bases. CDR1 MDHEN and CDR2 SYDVKM come from the germline V gene. The CDR3 is 14 residues long. V shed 0 bases and J shed 4 bases, with 7 bases lying between them. The CDR3 reads CASSLWTENQPQHF. CDR3 bases: TGTGCCAGCAGTTTATGGACAGAAAATCAGCCCCAGCATTTT. The full variable domain, in which reference TRBV28 and TRBJ1-5 provide the parts outside the CDR3, is DVKVTQSSRYLVKRTGEKVFLECVQDMDHENMFWYRQDPGLGLRLIYFSYDVKMKEKGDIPEGYSVSREKKERFSLILESASTNQTSMYLCASSLWTENQPQHFGDGTRLSIL.

Here the CDR3 reads CASSVEAGDRLYNEQFF. The CDR3 DNA reads as TGTGCCAGCAGCGTAGAAGCGGGGGACCGCCTCTACAATGAGCAGTTCTTC. The V and J genes are TRBV9 and TRBJ2-1; TRBD2 agrees at 8 bases. The CDR3 has 17 residues. Trimming cost V 0 bases and J 3 bases; bases outside gene matches: 8. Germline loops: CDR1 SGDLS, CDR2 YYNGEE.

The chain employs TRBV7-5 and TRBJ2-2; the table assigns TRBD2, which was not confirmed against the DNA. TRBV7-5 is classified as a pseudogene. CDR3 length equals 11 residues. CDR3 in DNA: TGTGCCAAGGGCGGGTCCGGGGAGCTGTTTTTT. This codes for CAKGGSGELFF.

The rearrangement links TRBV15 to TRBJ1-1, with unresolved D. This CDR3 is 17 amino acids long. The germline V and J ends were trimmed by 0 bases and 1 base, with 15 bases remaining between them. Germline-derived CDR1 and CDR2 are LNHNV and YYDKDF (reference sequence). The CDR3: CATSRDHIAGWNTEAFF. CDR3 DNA: TGTGCCACCAGCAGAGATCATATTGCGGGTTGGAACACTGAAGCTTTCTTT.

The rearrangement joins TRBV2 to TRBJ2-7, with D possibly TRBD2 on 5 matching bases. Germline CDR1 and CDR2: SNHLY and FYNNEI. This CDR3 has 14 amino acids. Trimming shortened V by 6 bases and J by 3 bases, and 15 bases separated the two germline ends. The CDR3 DNA follows: TGTGCCAGCAGGGCTAGCATGGACCACTACGAGCAGTACTTC. Its protein product is CASRASMDHYEQYF.

The CDR3 sequence: CASRIGQSSNQPQHF. For the CDR3, the DNA is TGTGCCAGTAGGATTGGACAGAGTAGCAATCAGCCCCAGCATTTT. The chain recombines TRBV19 with TRBJ1-5; weak D call: TRBD1 (6 bases). Germline CDR1 is LNHDA and CDR2 is SQIVND (reference sequence). The ends were cut back, 6 bases at V and 0 bases at J, with 12 bases in the middle. This CDR3 contains 15 residues.

On this clone itself: Additional DNA sequences in this sample encode the identical CDR3. The chain links TRBV7-9 to TRBJ1-5; 10 bases are a match to TRBD1. The CDR3 consists of 14 residues. The germline CDR1 and CDR2 sequences are SEHNR and FQNEAQ (reference sequence). V lost 5 bases, J lost 6 bases, and 4 bases stayed unmatched. The CDR3 DNA reads as TGTGCCAGCAGCGTAGACAGGGGGCCTCAGCCCCAGCATTTT. As protein: CASSVDRGPQPQHF.

The chain is built from TRBV19 and TRBJ1-5, with 7 bases fitting TRBD1. V was clipped by 9 bases and J by 0 bases; unmatched bases: 8. Germline values: CDR1 LNHDA, CDR2 SQIVND (reference sequence). The CDR3 is 15 amino acids. CDR3 residues: CASRRDSYSNQPQHF. The DNA of the CDR3 is TGTGCCAGCCGGAGGGACAGTTATAGCAATCAGCCCCAGCATTTT. The complete variable domain, with remaining parts taken from reference TRBV19 and TRBJ1-5, reads DGGITQSPKYLFRKEGQNVTLSCEQNLNHDAMYWYRQDPGQGLRLIYYSQIVNDFQKGDIAEGYSVSREKKESFPLTVTSAQKNPTAFYLCASRRDSYSNQPQHFGDGTRLSIL.

This chain links TRBV28 with TRBJ1-1; 7 bases match TRBD1. In germline, CDR1 is MDHEN, CDR2 SYDVKM. This CDR3 is 14 amino acids long. The junction had 7 bases not matched to a gene; V was cut back by 5 bases and J by 4 bases. The DNA for the CDR3 is TGTGCCAGCAGTGGCTATCCAGGGGGCACTGAAGCTTTCTTT. As protein: CASSGYPGGTEAFF.

The chain employs TRBV19 and TRBJ1-6, with TRBD1 identical over 7 bases. The germline V gene has CDR1 LNHDA and CDR2 SQIVND (reference sequence). The CDR3 has 15 amino acids. Trimming removed 6 bases from V and 6 bases from J; junction bases left unmatched: 8. CDR3 sequence: CASRGMGQTNSPLHF. The CDR3 DNA reads as TGTGCCAGTAGAGGGATGGGACAGACTAATTCACCCCTCCACTTT.

The CDR3 bases are TGTGCCAGCAGCCCGCCCGAGGGGGACTCCTACGAGCAGTACTTC. Translating it yields CASSPPEGDSYEQYF. The chain combines TRBV11-3 with TRBJ2-7, with D maybe TRBD1 (6 bases). The V end was cut by 5 bases, the J end by 0 bases, with 14 bases between. This CDR3 spans 15 amino acids. Germline-derived CDR1 and CDR2 are SGHNT and YENEEA.

The rearrangement links TRBV7-3 to TRBJ2-3; a possible D gene is TRBD2 (5 bases). The CDR3 contains 14 residues. The V end was cut by 4 bases, the J end by 3 bases, with 11 bases between. Germline CDR1 reads SGHTA; CDR2 reads FQGTGA. CDR3: CASSSPGLTDTQYF. The CDR3 DNA reads TGTGCCAGCAGCTCCCCCGGACTGACAGATACGCAGTATTTT.

The CDR3 DNA sequence: TGCGCCAGCAGCCCTGGGACAGAACCCTCCTACGAGCAGTACTTC. Translated, it gives CASSPGTEPSYEQYF. This chain links TRBV5-1 with TRBJ2-7, with 7 bases fitting TRBD1. V dropped 4 bases and J dropped 0; count of bases not matched to a gene: 7. The germline gives CDR1 SGHRS, CDR2 YFSETQ. The CDR3 runs to 15 residues.

This clone appeared once. A much larger clone lies a single base off, so this may be a read error. The V and J genes are TRBV2 and TRBJ2-7; D unresolved. CDR3 length: 11 residues. Per the germline V gene, CDR1 is SNHLY and CDR2 is FYNNEI. V shed 5 bases and J shed 2 bases, with 4 bases lying between them. DNA for the CDR3: TGTGCCAGCAGTCCAACCTACGAGCAGTACTTC. Amino acids: CASSPTYEQYF. The full variable domain, rest sourced from reference TRBV2 and TRBJ2-7, is EPEVTQTPSHQVTQMGQEVILRCVPISNHLYFYWYRQILGQKVEFLVSFYNNEISEKSEIFDDQFSVERPDGSNFTLKIRSTKLEDSAMYFCASSPTYEQYFGPGTRLTVT.